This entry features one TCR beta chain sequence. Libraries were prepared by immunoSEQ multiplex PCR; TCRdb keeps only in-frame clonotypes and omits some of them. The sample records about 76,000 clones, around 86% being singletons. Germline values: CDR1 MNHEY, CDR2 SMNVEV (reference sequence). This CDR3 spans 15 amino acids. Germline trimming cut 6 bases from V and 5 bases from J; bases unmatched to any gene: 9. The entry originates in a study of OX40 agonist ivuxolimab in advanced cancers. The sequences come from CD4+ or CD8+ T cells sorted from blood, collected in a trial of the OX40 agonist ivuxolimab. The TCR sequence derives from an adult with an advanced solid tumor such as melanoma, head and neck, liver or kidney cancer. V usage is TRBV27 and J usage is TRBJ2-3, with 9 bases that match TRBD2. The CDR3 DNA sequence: TGTGCCAGCAGCCCCAGCGGGAGGCTAAAAGATACGCAGTATTTT. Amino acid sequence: CASSPSGRLKDTQYF.